These 5 T cell receptor beta chains were all obtained from the same sample, sequenced in a study of T cell responses to AZD1222 COVID-19 vaccine. Sequencing used immunoSEQ multiplex PCR; TCRdb keeps in-frame clones, though not all of them. Of 100,000 to 150,000 clones listed, 91% were seen once; the top ten hold approximately 3%. The starting material was peripheral blood, obtained on day 0 of AZD1222 vaccination. These receptors all stem from an adult in good health.

This rearrangement joins TRBV3-1 (or the pseudogene TRBV3-2) to TRBJ2-3; 8 nucleotides line up with TRBD1. The V gene end was trimmed by 2 bases and the J gene end by 5 bases; junction bases not matched to a gene: 3. The CDR3 has 14 amino acids. Germline CDR1 and CDR2: LGHDT and YNNKEL (reference sequence). As DNA, the CDR3 is TGTGCCAGCAGCCAACGGACAGGGATAGATACGCAGTATTTT. It is translated as CASSQRTGIDTQYF.

The J gene is TRBJ2-2, the V gene TRBV4-1; D unclear. The CDR3 consists of 13 residues. Trimming stripped 1 base from V and 7 bases from J, with 7 bases between. From germline, CDR1 is MGHRA and CDR2 YSYEKL. This chain's CDR3 is CASSQVRFGELFF. The CDR3 DNA follows: TGCGCCAGCAGCCAAGTAAGGTTCGGGGAGCTGTTTTTT.

The V gene is TRBV25-1, the J gene TRBJ1-1; D remains ambiguous. The ends were cut back, 1 base at V and 8 bases at J, with 14 bases in the middle. The CDR3 spans 14 residues. CDR1 is MGHDK, CDR2 SYGVNS, per germline. The CDR3 DNA reads as TGTGCCAGCAGTGAATTAAGCCCCCCCGAAGAAGCTTTCTTT. Translated: CASSELSPPEEAFF.

V usage is TRBV6-5 and J usage is TRBJ2-1; D remains unclear. CDR1 is MNHEY, CDR2 SVGAGI, per germline. CDR3 length: 13 residues. The germline V and J ends were trimmed by 2 bases and 7 bases, with 9 bases remaining between them. Written as DNA, the CDR3 is TGTGCCAGCAGTTACACCGGTACGAATGAGCAGTTCTTC. Its protein product is CASSYTGTNEQFF.

The V and J genes are TRBV5-1 and TRBJ1-2; the D gene is possibly TRBD1 (6 bases). Germline CDR1 and CDR2: SGHRS and YFSETQ. V lost 4 bases and J lost 4, with 14 bases in between. CDR3 length: 14 residues. CDR3 sequence: CASSPAGASYGYTF. The CDR3 region has the DNA TGCGCCAGCAGCCCCGCGGGGGCAAGCTATGGCTACACCTTC. Complete variable domain (other parts from reference TRBV5-1 and TRBJ1-2): KAGVTQTPRYLIKTRGQQVTLSCSPISGHRSVSWYQQTPGQGLQFLFEYFSETQRNKGNFPGRFSGRQFSNSRSEMNVSTLELGDSALYLCASSPAGASYGYTFGSGTRLTVV.